This T cell receptor (beta chain) was recorded in a study of blood T cell repertoires in COVID-19. The germline V gene has CDR1 LGHNA and CDR2 YNFKEQ. There are 17 residues in the CDR3. V was shortened by 3 bases and J by 10 bases, with 22 bases between the two germline ends. Only in-frame clones appear in the TCRdb table, and some are missing; sequencing was by immunoSEQ multiplex PCR. The sample contains 150,000 to 200,000 clones, around nine tenths of which appear only once. The genes are TRBV4-2 and TRBJ1-6; possible D gene TRBD1, 6 bases. The sequence was collected from a man between 18 and 35 years old with active or convalescent COVID-19. The specimen sequenced was peripheral blood. CDR3 sequence: CASSQTELQGLESPLHF. CDR3 bases: TGTGCCAGCAGCCAGACCGAATTACAGGGATTAGAGTCACCCCTCCACTTT.